The 28 T cell receptor beta chains presented below share a single source sample, sequenced in a study of shared clonotypes between healthy human individuals. This table comes from immunoSEQ multiplex PCR, and its TCRdb copy is limited to in-frame clones, with some not included. The sample lists about 510,000 clones, almost 97% occurring once. Sample: naive CD4+ T cells sorted from blood. Subset given: CD45RA+ positively selected. Receptors originate from a woman aged 25 to 45 in good health.

The chain couples TRBV10-1 to TRBJ2-2, with TRBD2 as a possible D gene (5 bases). The CDR3 extends over 12 amino acids. The V gene lost 7 bases and the J gene lost 5 bases, with 8 bases spanning the gap. CDR1 and CDR2 (germline): WNHNN, SYGVQD (reference sequence). The CDR3 DNA sequence: TGCGCCAGCAAAGGGAGTACCGGGGAGCTGTTTTTT. This encodes CASKGSTGELFF.

V is TRBV5-1 and J is TRBJ2-7; TRBD2 agrees at 15 bases. Germline trimming cut 3 bases from V and 7 bases from J; bases unmatched to any gene: 5. This CDR3 comprises 15 residues. Germline V CDR1 and CDR2: SGHRS, YFSETQ. The CDR3 loop is CASSWTSGRAGEQYF. In nucleotides, the CDR3 is TGCGCCAGCAGCTGGACTAGCGGGAGGGCTGGGGAGCAGTACTTC.

This rearrangement joins TRBV6-6 to TRBJ1-4; 7 positions match TRBD1. The CDR3 length is 13 residues. With V trimmed by 0 bases and J by 10 bases, 2 bases remained unmatched. The germline CDR1 and CDR2 sequences are MNHNY and SVGAGI (reference sequence). CDR3 residues: CASSYSRGRKLFF. Written as DNA, the CDR3 is TGTGCCAGCAGTTACTCAAGGGGGCGAAAACTGTTTTTT.

The rearrangement uses TRBV19 and TRBJ1-1, with D unresolved. CDR1 is LNHDA, CDR2 SQIVND, per germline (reference sequence). Trimming left V 5 bases short and J 2 bases short, with 12 bases between. This CDR3 comprises 14 residues. CDR3 DNA: TGTGCCAGTAGTCATACGGATTTTAACACTGAAGCTTTCTTT. Translation: CASSHTDFNTEAFF.

The rearrangement uses TRBV19 and TRBJ1-4; D is uncertain. The CDR3 spans 14 residues. Germline V gives CDR1 LNHDA, CDR2 SQIVND (reference sequence). Trimming removed 6 bases from V and 0 bases from J, with 8 bases in between. CDR3 amino acids: CASSETSTNEKLFF. CDR3 bases: TGTGCCAGTAGCGAAACCTCAACTAATGAAAAACTGTTTTTT. The whole variable domain, filled in from reference TRBV19 and TRBJ1-4, reads DGGITQSPKYLFRKEGQNVTLSCEQNLNHDAMYWYRQDPGQGLRLIYYSQIVNDFQKGDIAEGYSVSREKKESFPLTVTSAQKNPTAFYLCASSETSTNEKLFFGSGTQLSVL.

The V call is TRBV18, the J call TRBJ2-1; 10 bases align to TRBD2. The J segment lost 5 bases and the V segment lost 4 bases, leaving 8 bases of the junction unmatched. The CDR3 sequence is 16 residues long. From germline, CDR1 is KGHSH and CDR2 LQKENI. In DNA, the CDR3 is TGTGCCAGCTCACAGCTAGCGGGAGATCTCGACAATGAGCAGTTCTTC. Its translation: CASSQLAGDLDNEQFF.

The chain recombines TRBV5-1 with TRBJ1-2; 10 bases fit TRBD1. The CDR3 is 14 residues long. CDR1 SGHRS and CDR2 YFSETQ come from the germline V gene. V shed 0 bases, J shed 5 bases, and the junction held 1 base outside the gene matches. CDR3: CASSLGDRGYGYTF. The CDR3 DNA is TGCGCCAGCAGCTTGGGGGACAGGGGATATGGCTACACCTTC.

The sample holds one count of this clone. This chain uses TRBV9 with TRBJ2-7; the match to TRBD2 covers 13 bases. From germline, CDR1 is SGDLS and CDR2 YYNGEE. V lost 3 bases to trimming and J lost 5 bases; unmatched junction nucleotides: 5. The CDR3 is made up of 15 amino acids. The CDR3, as DNA: TGTGCCAGCAGCGGGACTAGCGGGAGTGGGGACGAGCAGTACTTC. Protein product: CASSGTSGSGDEQYF.

The J gene is TRBJ2-7, the V gene TRBV27, with 7 bases identical to TRBD1. V lost 1 base and J lost 0; bases outside the gene matches: 9. Per the germline V gene, CDR1 is MNHEY and CDR2 is SMNVEV (reference sequence). The CDR3 contains 17 residues. The CDR3 sequence is CASSLYPNRDSSYEQYF. For the CDR3, the DNA is TGTGCCAGCAGTTTATATCCAAACCGGGACAGCTCCTACGAGCAGTACTTC.

V and J are TRBV19 and TRBJ2-4, with unresolved D. The germline CDR1 and CDR2 sequences are LNHDA and SQIVND (reference sequence). V was trimmed by 7 bases and J by 2 bases, leaving 15 bases between them. The CDR3 is made up of 15 amino acids. For the CDR3, the DNA is TGTGCCAGTACTCGAGACGTGGCCTCCAAAAACATTCAGTACTTC. It encodes CASTRDVASKNIQYF.

The CDR3 nucleotides read TGCGCCAGCAGCTCGGGACAGGCTGTGGAGGGCACAGATACGCAGTATTTT. Amino acid sequence: CASSSGQAVEGTDTQYF. The chain carries TRBV5-1 and TRBJ2-3; 8 nucleotides agree with TRBD1. The CDR3 has 17 amino acids. Germline V gene data show CDR1 as SGHRS and CDR2 as YFSETQ. V lost 3 bases to trimming and J lost 1 base; unmatched junction nucleotides: 10.

This chain uses TRBV28 with TRBJ1-2; D remains unclear. V was clipped by 2 bases and J by 4 bases, with 5 bases between them. CDR3 length: 12 amino acids. Germline-derived CDR1 and CDR2 are MDHEN and SYDVKM. The CDR3 protein is CASSLNIYGYTF. The CDR3 DNA sequence: TGTGCCAGCAGTTTAAATATCTATGGCTACACCTTC.

The rearrangement joins TRBV4-1 to TRBJ2-7, with 8 bases identical to TRBD1. V lost 3 bases, J lost 3 bases, and 10 bases stayed unmatched. CDR1 is MGHRA, CDR2 YSYEKL, per germline. The CDR3 length is 16 residues. The CDR3 nucleotides are TGCGCCAGCAGCCACGGAACCGGGACAGGAATCTACGAGCAGTACTTC. Protein product: CASSHGTGTGIYEQYF.

For this clone: Other DNA sequences in this sample translate to the same CDR3. This sequence joins TRBV18 and TRBJ2-7; weak D call: TRBD1 (6 bases). The CDR3 loop spans 15 amino acids. The germline V and J ends were trimmed by 2 bases and 1 base, with 12 bases remaining between them. The germline CDR1 and CDR2 sequences are KGHSH and LQKENI. Written as DNA, the CDR3 is TGTGCCAGCTCACCAGTGGCAGGGGCTTCCTACGAGCAGTACTTC. This translates into CASSPVAGASYEQYF.

The sample holds one count of this clone. The J gene is TRBJ1-5, the V gene TRBV10-1, with D hard to call. There are 13 residues in the CDR3. Germline values: CDR1 WNHNN, CDR2 SYGVQD (reference sequence). The V gene lost 0 bases and the J gene lost 3 bases, with 3 bases spanning the gap. In DNA, the CDR3 is TGCGCCAGCAGTGAGTCCTTCAATCAGCCCCAGCATTTT. Encoded protein: CASSESFNQPQHF.

The chain employs TRBV11-2 and TRBJ1-1; D remains ambiguous. V was shortened by 5 bases and J by 4 bases, with 17 bases between the two germline ends. The germline V gene encodes CDR1 SGHAT and CDR2 FQNNGV. This CDR3 has 15 amino acids. As DNA, the CDR3 is TGTGCCAGCAGCCGGTTAAGAGGACTGGGCACTGAAGCTTTCTTT. This translates into CASSRLRGLGTEAFF.

This chain connects TRBV7-7 to TRBJ2-5, with 15 bases fitting TRBD2. J lost 5 bases, V lost 4 bases, and 5 bases had no gene match. The CDR3 covers 16 residues. Per the germline V gene, CDR1 is SSHAT and CDR2 is FNYEAQ (reference sequence). CDR3 protein: CASSSGLAGGGETQYF. The CDR3 DNA reads TGTGCCAGCAGCTCAGGACTAGCGGGAGGGGGGGAGACCCAGTACTTC.

CDR3: CSVGRDPTPYEQYF. The CDR3 region has the DNA TGCAGCGTTGGGAGGGACCCCACTCCCTACGAGCAGTACTTC. The chain combines TRBV29-1 with TRBJ2-7, with D possibly being TRBD2 (6 bases). The CDR3 has 14 residues. With 4 bases removed from V and 2 bases from J, the gap between germline ends came to 15 bases. Germline CDR1 reads SQVTM; CDR2 reads ANQGSEA.

The V call is TRBV7-8, the J call TRBJ1-4, with 8 nucleotides matching TRBD1. V was pared by 5 bases and J by 7 bases, with 6 bases of the junction left unmatched. The CDR3 is 14 amino acids. Per germline, CDR1 SGHVS and CDR2 FQNEAQ. The CDR3 DNA reads as TGTGCCAGCAGCCAAGACAGGGGCCGTGAAAAACTGTTTTTT. Amino acid sequence: CASSQDRGREKLFF.

This chain links TRBV7-9 with TRBJ2-2, with 9 bases identical to TRBD1. CDR1 and CDR2 (germline): SEHNR, FQNEAQ (reference sequence). After removal of 9 bases from V and 5 bases from J, the junction contained 4 bases not matched to a gene. The CDR3 contains 13 residues. CDR3 loop: CARGQGSTGELFF. The CDR3 region has the DNA TGTGCCAGGGGACAGGGAAGTACCGGGGAGCTGTTTTTT.

About this clone: Other DNA sequences in the sample encode the same CDR3. The chain links TRBV30 to TRBJ1-1; 7 bases line up with TRBD1. V shed 5 bases and J 0 bases; nucleotides not matched to a gene: 3. The CDR3 consists of 13 residues. Per germline, CDR1 GTSNPN and CDR2 SVGIG (reference sequence). CDR3 sequence (DNA): TGTGCCTGGCGGGGACAGCTGAACACTGAAGCTTTCTTT. This translates into CAWRGQLNTEAFF.

The rearrangement uses TRBV5-1 and TRBJ2-5, with 10 bases aligning to TRBD1. V lost 2 bases, J lost 4 bases, and 8 bases stayed unmatched. CDR3 length: 16 residues. From germline, CDR1 is SGHRS and CDR2 YFSETQ. The DNA of the CDR3 is TGCGCCAGCAGCTTCCTGGACAGGGGGGTACCAGAGACCCAGTACTTC. Residues: CASSFLDRGVPETQYF.

The chain uses TRBV28 and TRBJ1-2; a weak D match, TRBD1 (6 bases). Germline V gene sequence: CDR1 MDHEN, CDR2 SYDVKM. V shed 10 bases and J shed 6 bases, with 18 bases lying between them. The CDR3 runs 13 residues. The CDR3 DNA sequence: TGTGCCACCCCTGGGCAGGGGTTGGATGGCTACACCTTC. Its translation: CATPGQGLDGYTF.

This chain connects TRBV28 to TRBJ1-1, with D perhaps TRBD1 (6 bases). CDR3 length: 15 residues. Looked up from germline, CDR1 is MDHEN and CDR2 is SYDVKM. Trimming removed 1 base at V and 4 bases at J, with 13 bases between. This chain's CDR3 is CASSLSRQVSTEAFF. The DNA for the CDR3 is TGTGCCAGCAGTTTATCCAGACAGGTGTCCACTGAAGCTTTCTTT.

The chain carries TRBV28 and TRBJ1-2, with D unresolved. CDR3 length: 12 amino acids. V lost 6 bases, J lost 7 bases, and 12 bases lay in between. Germline CDR1 and CDR2: MDHEN and SYDVKM. This chain's CDR3 is CASRAEVLGYTF. In nucleotides, the CDR3 is TGTGCCAGCAGGGCCGAGGTTCTTGGCTACACCTTC.

This chain connects TRBV7-6 to TRBJ2-5; 9 bases map to TRBD1. The V and J ends lost 1 base and 5 bases, in that order; junction bases with no gene match: 2. Germline lookup yields CDR1 SGHVS and CDR2 FNYEAQ. The CDR3 is made up of 14 amino acids. The DNA of the CDR3 is TGTGCCAGCAGCTTAGGGACAGGGGAGGAGACCCAGTACTTC. Translation: CASSLGTGEETQYF.

The rearrangement uses TRBV28 and TRBJ1-5; TRBD1 aligns across 8 bases. From germline, CDR1 is MDHEN and CDR2 SYDVKM. CDR3 length: 15 amino acids. Losses at the gene ends were 6 bases for V and 5 bases for J; bases not matched to a gene: 9. CDR3 nucleotides: TGTGCCAGCAGACTCCCGGCAGGGGGCCATCAGCCCCAGCATTTT. Protein: CASRLPAGGHQPQHF.

The table lists this clone with a count of one. Germline is not matched at one junction end, which may reflect a read error. The V gene is TRBV18, the J gene TRBJ2-1; D unresolved. Germline lookup yields CDR1 KGHSH and CDR2 LQKENI. The CDR3 loop spans 13 amino acids. In DNA form, the CDR3 reads TGTGCCAGCTCACCACTTGCGGATGGGGTAACGATCTTC. As protein: CASSPLADGVTIF.